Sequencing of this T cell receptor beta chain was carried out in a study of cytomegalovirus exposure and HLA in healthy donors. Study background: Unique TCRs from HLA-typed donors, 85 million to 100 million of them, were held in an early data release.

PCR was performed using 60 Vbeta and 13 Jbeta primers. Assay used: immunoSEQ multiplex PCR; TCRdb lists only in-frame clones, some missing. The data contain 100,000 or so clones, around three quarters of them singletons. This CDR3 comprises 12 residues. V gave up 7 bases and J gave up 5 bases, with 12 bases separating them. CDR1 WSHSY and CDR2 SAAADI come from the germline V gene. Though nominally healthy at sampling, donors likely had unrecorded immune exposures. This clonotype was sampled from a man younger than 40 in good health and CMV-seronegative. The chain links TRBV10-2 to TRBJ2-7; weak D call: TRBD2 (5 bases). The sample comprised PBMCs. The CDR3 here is CASTPSGNEQYF. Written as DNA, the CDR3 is TGCGCCAGCACCCCCTCGGGGAACGAGCAGTACTTC.